Presented here are 7 T cell receptor beta chains from one specimen sequenced in a study of blood T cell repertoires in COVID-19. TCRdb's copy holds only in-frame clones and misses some; the assay was immunoSEQ multiplex PCR. The data hold approximately 190,000 clones, with 75% to 90% observed a single time. Sequenced sample: peripheral blood. Receptor source: a man in his sixties with acute or convalescent COVID-19.

The chain combines TRBV27 with TRBJ2-7; 11 nucleotides agree with TRBD2. The CDR3 consists of 15 residues. With V trimmed by 6 bases and J by 2 bases, 6 bases remained unmatched. Germline CDR1 MNHEY, CDR2 SMNVEV (reference sequence). In nucleotides, the CDR3 is TGTGCCAGCAGCCTGGGACTAGCGGCAACCTACGAGCAGTACTTC. Its translation: CASSLGLAATYEQYF.

The V gene is TRBV5-4, the J gene TRBJ2-3; no reliable D call. The CDR3 length is 14 residues. Germline-derived CDR1 and CDR2 are SGHNT and YYREEE (reference sequence). The ends were cut back, 2 bases at V and 2 bases at J, with 9 bases in the middle. The CDR3 DNA reads as TGTGCCAGCAGCTTAGCGAGGAACACAGATACGCAGTATTTT. Translation gives CASSLARNTDTQYF.

The V and J genes are TRBV10-3 and TRBJ2-2, with D hard to call. V dropped 0 bases and J dropped 3 bases, with 5 bases sitting between them. This CDR3 comprises 14 residues. Per the germline V gene, CDR1 is ENHRY and CDR2 is SYGVKD. CDR3 sequence: CAISESPYTGELFF. Written as DNA, the CDR3 is TGTGCCATCAGTGAGTCTCCCTACACCGGGGAGCTGTTTTTT.

The J gene is TRBJ1-1, the V gene TRBV3-1 (or the pseudogene TRBV3-2); TRBD1 matches 12 bases. The CDR3 extends over 16 amino acids. J lost 1 base, V lost 4 bases, and 4 bases had no gene match. CDR1 and CDR2 from the germline V gene are LGHDT and YNNKEL (reference sequence). CDR3 in amino acids: CASSPGTGGWNTEAFF. The CDR3, as DNA: TGTGCCAGCAGCCCTGGGACAGGGGGCTGGAACACTGAAGCTTTCTTT.

The chain employs TRBV24-1 and TRBJ1-2, with D tentatively TRBD1 (5 bases). Trimming left V 5 bases short and J 8 bases short, with 17 bases between. CDR1 KGHDR and CDR2 SFDVKD come from the germline V gene. The CDR3 spans 14 residues. The CDR3 loop is CATSAPDRSLGYTF. The CDR3 DNA sequence: TGTGCCACCAGTGCCCCCGACAGATCGTTGGGCTACACCTTC.

The chain couples TRBV7-9 to TRBJ1-1, with D uncertain. The ends were cut back, 4 bases at V and 0 bases at J, with 6 bases in the middle. The CDR3 is 13 residues long. Germline CDR1 SEHNR, CDR2 FQNEAQ (reference sequence). In nucleotides, the CDR3 is TGTGCCAGCAGCTCGGGAATGAACACTGAAGCTTTCTTT. Amino acids: CASSSGMNTEAFF. Complete variable domain (other parts from reference TRBV7-9 and TRBJ1-1): DTGVSQNPRHKITKRGQNVTFRCDPISEHNRLYWYRQTLGQGPEFLTYFQNEAQLEKSRLLSDRFSAERPKGSFSTLEIQRTEQGDSAMYLCASSSGMNTEAFFGQGTRLTVV.

The chain uses TRBV5-4 and TRBJ1-2, with 7 bases that match TRBD1. Germline values: CDR1 SGHNT, CDR2 YYREEE (reference sequence). Trimming took 0 bases from V and 7 from J; bases not matched to a gene: 15. This CDR3 comprises 17 residues. In DNA, the CDR3 is TGTGCCAGCAGCTTGGGGACAGGCGGCTCCGGGCGTGGTGGCTACACCTTC. This encodes CASSLGTGGSGRGGYTF. The variable domain in full, with the rest retrieved from reference TRBV5-4 and TRBJ1-2, is ETGVTQSPTHLIKTRGQQVTLRCSSQSGHNTVSWYQQALGQGPQFIFQYYREEENGRGNFPPRFSGLQFPNYSSELNVNALELDDSALYLCASSLGTGGSGRGGYTFGSGTRLTVV.